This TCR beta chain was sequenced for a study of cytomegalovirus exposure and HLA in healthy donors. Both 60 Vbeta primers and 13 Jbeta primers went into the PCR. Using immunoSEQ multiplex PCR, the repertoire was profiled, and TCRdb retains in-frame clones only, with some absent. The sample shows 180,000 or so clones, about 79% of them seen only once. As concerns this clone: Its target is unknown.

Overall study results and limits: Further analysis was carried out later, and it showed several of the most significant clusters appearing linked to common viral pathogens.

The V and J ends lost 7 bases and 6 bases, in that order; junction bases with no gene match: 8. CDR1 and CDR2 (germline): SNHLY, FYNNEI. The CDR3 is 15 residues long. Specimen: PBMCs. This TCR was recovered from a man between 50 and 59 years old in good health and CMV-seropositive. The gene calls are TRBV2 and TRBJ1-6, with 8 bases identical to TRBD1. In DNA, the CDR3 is TGTGCCAGCACGTCACTGGACAGGGCTAATTCACCCCTCCACTTT. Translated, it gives CASTSLDRANSPLHF.